The T cell receptor beta chain described here comes from a study of T cell responses to AZD1222 COVID-19 vaccine. The wider study: Both about-4-week and about-12-week second-dose recipients were combined.

Using immunoSEQ multiplex PCR, the repertoire was profiled, and TCRdb retains in-frame clones only, with some absent. The sample has roughly 85,000 clones; 80% to 90% are singletons. Trimming took 3 bases from V and 6 from J, leaving 15 bases between them. The CDR3 contains 14 residues. Germline V CDR1 and CDR2: MGHRA, YSYEKL. This specimen consisted of peripheral blood, obtained on day 0 of AZD1222 vaccination. The chain couples TRBV4-1 to TRBJ2-7, with D possibly being TRBD1 or TRBD2 (5 bases each). The source is an adult in good health. The CDR3 bases are TGCGCCAGCAGCCAGCGAAGGGACGGACGCGAGCAGTACTTC. It codes for CASSQRRDGREQYF.